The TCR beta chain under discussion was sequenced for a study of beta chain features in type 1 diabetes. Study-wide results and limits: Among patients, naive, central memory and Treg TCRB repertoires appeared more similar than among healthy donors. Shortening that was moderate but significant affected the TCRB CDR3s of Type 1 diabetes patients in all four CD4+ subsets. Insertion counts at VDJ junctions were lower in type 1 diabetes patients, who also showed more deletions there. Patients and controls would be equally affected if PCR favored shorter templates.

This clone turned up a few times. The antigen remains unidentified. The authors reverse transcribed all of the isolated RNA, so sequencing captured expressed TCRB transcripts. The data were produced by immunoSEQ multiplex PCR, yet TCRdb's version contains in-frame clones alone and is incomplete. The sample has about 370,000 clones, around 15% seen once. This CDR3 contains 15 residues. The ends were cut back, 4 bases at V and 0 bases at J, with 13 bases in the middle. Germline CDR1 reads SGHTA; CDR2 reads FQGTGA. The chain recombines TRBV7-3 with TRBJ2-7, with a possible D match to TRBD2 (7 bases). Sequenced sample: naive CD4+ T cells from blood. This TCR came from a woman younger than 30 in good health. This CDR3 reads CASSWGGTSSYEQYF. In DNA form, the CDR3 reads TGTGCCAGCAGCTGGGGGGGGACAAGCTCCTACGAGCAGTACTTC.